What follows are 18 T cell receptor beta chains derived from one specimen sequenced in a study of blood T cell repertoires in COVID-19 (dated by TCRdb to about 2020). The library was generated by the immunoSEQ multiplex PCR assay. The clones in this table, taken by TCRdb from immuneACCESS, are in-frame only. Not every clone is retained; where verified, under half of the shortfall comes from an unresolved V gene, and the cause of the rest is unknown. The sample contains 170,000 or so clones, approximately 80% of them found a single time. 2.9% of the sample comes from the top ten. Sequencing was performed on peripheral blood. These receptor sequences come from a woman aged 55 to 70 with acute or convalescent COVID-19.

The V gene is TRBV2, the J gene TRBJ2-2; TRBD2 aligns across 10 bases. Germline V CDR1 and CDR2: SNHLY, FYNNEI. This CDR3 contains 14 residues. Trimming at V came to 4 bases and at J to 5 bases, leaving 1 base not matched to a gene. The CDR3 spells CASSVLAGTGELFF. As DNA, the CDR3 is TGTGCCAGCAGTGTACTAGCGGGAACCGGGGAGCTGTTTTTT. The whole variable domain, remainder taken from reference TRBV2 and TRBJ2-2, is EPEVTQTPSHQVTQMGQEVILRCVPISNHLYFYWYRQILGQKVEFLVSFYNNEISEKSEIFDDQFSVERPDGSNFTLKIRSTKLEDSAMYFCASSVLAGTGELFFGEGSRLTVL.

The rearrangement uses TRBV6-5 and TRBJ2-7; 10 positions match TRBD1. The CDR3 length is 15 residues. V was pared by 4 bases and J by 7 bases, with 10 bases of the junction left unmatched. In germline, CDR1 is MNHEY, CDR2 SVGAGI. CDR3 loop: CASSSPRTGGEEQYF. As DNA, the CDR3 is TGTGCCAGCAGTTCCCCGAGGACAGGGGGTGAAGAGCAGTACTTC.

About this clone: Sequence at one end of the junction differs from germline and may be a read error. The CDR3 DNA reads TGTGCCAGCAGTTTCACCGGACTAGCGGCTGACTTC. Its protein is CASSFTGLAADF. The chain carries TRBV6-2 or TRBV6-3 and TRBJ2-4, with 10 bases lining up with TRBD2. The CDR3 consists of 12 residues. Looked up from germline, CDR1 is MNHEY and CDR2 is SVGEGT.

V usage is TRBV5-1 and J usage is TRBJ1-3, with TRBD1 as a possible D gene (6 bases). The CDR3 loop spans 15 amino acids. V was pared by 4 bases and J by 0 bases, with 11 bases between. Germline CDR1 reads SGHRS; CDR2 reads YFSETQ. The DNA of the CDR3 is TGCGCCAGCAGCGGCTCAGGGGACTCTGGAAACACCATATATTTT. This encodes CASSGSGDSGNTIYF.

V usage is TRBV2 and J usage is TRBJ1-2; D ambiguous. The CDR3 spans 15 residues. Trimming shortened V by 6 bases and J by 3 bases, and 17 bases separated the two germline ends. Germline CDR1 SNHLY, CDR2 FYNNEI. CDR3 amino acids: CASSVSRGSDYGYTF. The CDR3, as DNA: TGTGCCAGCAGCGTATCCAGAGGATCGGACTATGGCTACACCTTC. Full variable domain (rest looked up from reference TRBV2 and TRBJ1-2): EPEVTQTPSHQVTQMGQEVILRCVPISNHLYFYWYRQILGQKVEFLVSFYNNEISEKSEIFDDQFSVERPDGSNFTLKIRSTKLEDSAMYFCASSVSRGSDYGYTFGSGTRLTVV.

The chain employs TRBV14 and TRBJ2-7; no clear D gene. Germline V lookup: CDR1 SGHDN, CDR2 FVKESK. This CDR3 is built from 13 residues. The V end lost 2 bases, the J end lost 0 bases, and 5 bases lay between the germline ends. CDR3 sequence: CASSQHPSYEQYF. The CDR3 DNA follows: TGTGCCAGCAGCCAACATCCCTCCTACGAGCAGTACTTC. Using reference TRBV14 and TRBJ2-7 for the parts outside the CDR3, the full variable domain is EAGVTQFPSHSVIEKGQTVTLRCDPISGHDNLYWYRRVMGKEIKFLLHFVKESKQDESGMPNNRFLAERTGGTYSTLKVQPAELEDSGVYFCASSQHPSYEQYFGPGTRLTVT.

V usage is TRBV24-1 and J usage is TRBJ1-2; the match to TRBD1 covers 7 bases. Germline V gene data show CDR1 as KGHDR and CDR2 as SFDVKD. J gave up 0 bases and V 3 bases, and 18 bases lay outside the gene matches. This CDR3 comprises 20 residues. In DNA form, the CDR3 reads TGTGCCACCAGTGATCATCCTACCAAACAGGGGTTTGGAGCTAACTATGGCTACACCTTC. Amino acids: CATSDHPTKQGFGANYGYTF.

On this clone: Its ends do not fully match the called genes, so a read error is possible. CDR3 loop: CAGSYRGNTIYF. Here the CDR3 DNA reads TGTGCCGGCAGTTACCGTGGAAACACCATATATTTT. The genes are TRBV6-2 or TRBV6-3 and TRBJ1-3, with D hard to call. This CDR3 has 12 amino acids. Germline CDR1 MNHEY, CDR2 SVGEGT.

The chain has TRBV2 and TRBJ1-5, with TRBD1 identical over 7 bases. The germline V gene has CDR1 SNHLY and CDR2 FYNNEI. The CDR3 sequence is 13 residues long. J gave up 6 bases and V 3 bases, and 2 bases lay outside the gene matches. This CDR3 reads CASSDRGVQPQHF. CDR3 DNA: TGTGCCAGCAGTGACAGGGGGGTTCAGCCCCAGCATTTT. Filled out from reference TRBV2 and TRBJ1-5, the complete variable domain reads EPEVTQTPSHQVTQMGQEVILRCVPISNHLYFYWYRQILGQKVEFLVSFYNNEISEKSEIFDDQFSVERPDGSNFTLKIRSTKLEDSAMYFCASSDRGVQPQHFGDGTRLSIL.

This chain connects TRBV12-5 to TRBJ2-2; possible D gene TRBD2, 5 bases. This CDR3 spans 16 amino acids. Trimming took 5 bases from V and 5 from J, leaving 18 bases between them. Germline CDR1 is LGHNT and CDR2 is FRNRAP. In DNA form, the CDR3 reads TGTGCTAGTGGTCCCGATCCGGGGTGGGAAACCGGGGAGCTGTTTTTT. It codes for CASGPDPGWETGELFF. Looking up the rest from reference TRBV12-5 and TRBJ2-2 gives the full variable domain: DARVTQTPRHKVTEMGQEVTMRCQPILGHNTVFWYRQTMMQGLELLAYFRNRAPLDDSGMPKDRFSAEMPDATLATLKIQPSEPRDSAVYFCASGPDPGWETGELFFGEGSRLTVL.

V usage is TRBV7-2 and J usage is TRBJ2-5; perhaps TRBD1 as D (5 bases). Trimming took off 0 bases at V and 4 bases at J, with 9 bases between the two ends. The CDR3 runs to 14 residues. CDR1 SGHTA and CDR2 FQGNSA come from the germline V gene. The CDR3 protein is CASSLAGQGETQYF. CDR3 DNA sequence: TGTGCCAGCAGCTTAGCCGGCCAGGGAGAGACCCAGTACTTC.

V gene TRBV4-2 combines with J gene TRBJ1-2, with D possibly matching TRBD1 (5 bases). Germline values: CDR1 LGHNA, CDR2 YNFKEQ. The germline V and J ends were trimmed by 1 base and 7 bases, with 10 bases remaining between them. The CDR3 spans 13 residues. The CDR3 here is CASSQGGGLGYTF. The CDR3 DNA reads as TGTGCCAGCAGCCAAGGGGGGGGACTTGGCTACACCTTC.

The chain has TRBV29-1 and TRBJ2-1; D is undetermined. V was shortened by 1 base and J by 6 bases, with 7 bases between the two germline ends. The CDR3 has 12 amino acids. The germline V gene encodes CDR1 SQVTM and CDR2 ANQGSEA. The CDR3 DNA sequence: TGCAGCGTTGAAGTCGACACCAATGAGCAGTTCTTC. Its translation is CSVEVDTNEQFF.

The chain links TRBV27 to TRBJ2-7, with a possible D match to TRBD1 (6 bases). CDR3 length equals 13 residues. The V end lost 6 bases, the J end lost 3 bases, and 12 bases lay between the germline ends. Germline assignment: CDR1 MNHEY and CDR2 SMNVEV (reference sequence). The CDR3 protein is CASRTTGLYEQYF. The DNA of the CDR3 is TGTGCCAGCAGAACGACAGGACTCTACGAGCAGTACTTC.

This clone appeared a few times. This sequence joins TRBV2 and TRBJ2-1; the match to TRBD2 covers 8 bases. The CDR3 is made up of 15 amino acids. Trimming removed 7 bases from V and 4 bases from J; junction bases left unmatched: 9. Germline lookup yields CDR1 SNHLY and CDR2 FYNNEI. The CDR3 coding sequence is TGTGCCAGCAATCTGGAGCGGGGGACTTACAATGAGCAGTTCTTC. Translation gives CASNLERGTYNEQFF.

The genes are TRBV6-6 and TRBJ1-4; TRBD1 aligns across 11 bases. The CDR3 covers 15 residues. Germline V lookup: CDR1 MNHNY, CDR2 SVGAGI (reference sequence). V dropped 2 bases and J dropped 8; count of bases not matched to a gene: 4. The CDR3 DNA sequence: TGTGCCAGCAGTTACCTTGGACAGGGGGCGGAAAAACTGTTTTTT. This codes for CASSYLGQGAEKLFF.

The sample holds one count of this clone. The chain links TRBV14 to TRBJ1-2; D is unclear. The V gene lost 0 bases and the J gene lost 8 bases, with 13 bases spanning the gap. The CDR3 loop spans 14 amino acids. Germline V gives CDR1 SGHDN, CDR2 FVKESK. The CDR3 is CASSQDQAVGGYTF. The CDR3 bases are TGTGCCAGCAGCCAAGATCAGGCCGTGGGCGGCTACACCTTC.

The chain recombines TRBV18 with TRBJ2-5, with 9 bases identical to TRBD2. The CDR3 loop spans 16 amino acids. V dropped 3 bases and J dropped 2; count of bases not matched to a gene: 7. The germline V gene has CDR1 KGHSH and CDR2 LQKENI. The CDR3 DNA reads as TGTGCCAGCTCACCGGCCTCGCGGGGGGGGCAAGAGACCCAGTACTTC. This sequence encodes CASSPASRGGQETQYF.